This T cell receptor beta chain appears in the sequencing data of a study of cytotoxic CD8 clonotypes in ibrutinib-treated CLL. As for the study in general: By median 68 months, 12 had progressed and around 14 stayed remitted; responses had been 2 complete and 24 partial. Per sample, productive templates averaged about 240,000 and productive rearrangements averaged approximately 100,000.

Of note for this clone: Its antigen is unknown.

V lost 2 bases and J lost 3, with 10 bases in between. CDR1 GTSNPN and CDR2 SVGIG come from the germline V gene (reference sequence). CDR3 size: 14 residues. Clones were read by immunoSEQ multiplex PCR, and TCRdb kept only the in-frame ones, dropping some. Of some 200,000 clones in the sample, 70% were seen once. The source of roughly 2 micrograms of genomic DNA for TCR beta libraries was cryopreserved PBMCs. General study results and limits: Researchers report that baseline clonality outpaced age-matched healthy donors and tracked circulating CD8+ T-cell counts.

The V gene is TRBV30, the J gene TRBJ1-4; D not resolved. The receptor's source is a human donor with chronic lymphocytic leukemia. The sequences come from PBMCs, collected after 12 months of ibrutinib treatment. The CDR3 sequence is CAWSRAPPNEKLFF. The CDR3 DNA reads TGTGCCTGGAGTAGGGCACCTCCTAATGAAAAACTGTTTTTT.